The clone carrying this TCR beta chain was seen only a few times. Antigen unknown. Axillary draining lymph nodes of breast cancer patients supplied the node samples. These data come from a study of breast tumors, draining lymph nodes, adjacent tissues. The CDR3 covers 15 residues. Overall study findings and caveats: Findings are consistent with lymph node origin and intratumoral expansion of most tumor T cells. Tumor and nontumor repertoires were significantly more similar in luminal-like than in basal-like breast cancer. Tumor repertoires ranked between lymph nodes and nontumor tissue in diversity, with V and J gene preferences. That most tumor T cells come from lymph nodes remained unproven.

TCRdb passed the multiplex PCR reads through MiXCR, listing each CDR3 protein once. Of roughly 80,000 distinct CDR3 sequences in the sample, roughly a fifth were seen once. The origin of this receptor is a female donor with breast cancer. Some clones in this sample may be carry-over from other donors' samples. The V call is TRBV3-2, the J call TRBJ1-4; TRBD1, the table's D call, was not compared with the DNA. TRBV3-2 is listed as a pseudogene. Specimen: axillary lymph node tissue. The CDR3 nucleotides are TGTGCCAGCAGCCCCTCGCGGGGGGCGGGTGAAAAACTGTTTTTT. Its protein is CASSPSRGAGEKLFF.